Below are 30 T cell receptor beta chains sequenced from a single sample in a study of T cells in Graves' hyperthyroidism and ophthalmopathy. The CDR3 regions of TCR beta were amplified from RNA transcripts. TCR CDR3 regions were first amplified by RT-PCR with HTBI primers. Via MiXCR, TCRdb re-called the multiplex PCR reads, giving one row per CDR3 protein. The sample contains approximately 330,000 distinct CDR3 sequences, approximately 18% of which appear only once. The material sequenced was blood. Receptors were obtained from a woman aged 45 to 65 with Graves' hyperthyroidism.

A remark on this clonotype: This may arise from a read error, as a much more abundant clone is one base away. CDR3 sequence reads: CAGSLRQGLNTEAFF. In nucleotides, the CDR3 is TGCGCCGGCAGCCTTAGGCAGGGTTTGAACACTGAAGCTTTCTTT. The V gene is TRBV4-1, the J gene TRBJ1-1, with D maybe TRBD1 (5 bases). Germline V gives CDR1 MGHRA, CDR2 YSYEKL. The CDR3 has 15 residues.

In this sample, this clonotype turned up a few times. This sequence joins TRBV27 and TRBJ2-1; TRBD2 aligns across 9 bases. Trimming took 2 bases from V and 3 from J; bases not matched to a gene: 5. From germline, CDR1 is MNHEY and CDR2 SMNVEV (reference sequence). The length of the CDR3 is 16 residues. Here the CDR3 reads CASSLEGSGSYNEQFF. The CDR3 DNA is TGTGCCAGCAGTTTAGAGGGTAGCGGGAGCTACAATGAGCAGTTCTTC.

Of note for this clonotype: This may be a read error: a much more frequent sequence differs by one nucleotide. The J gene is TRBJ1-1, the V gene TRBV2; D gene unclear. The germline gives CDR1 SNHLY, CDR2 FYNNEI. CDR3 length: 15 amino acids. The DNA for the CDR3 is TGTGCCAACAGTGATTTTGGGGTTCAGAACACTGAAGCTTTCTTT. Protein product: CANSDFGVQNTEAFF.

V and J are TRBV28 and TRBJ2-1; TRBD1 aligns across 8 bases. From germline, CDR1 is MDHEN and CDR2 SYDVKM. This CDR3 comprises 15 residues. V gave up 5 bases and J gave up 10 bases; unmatched junction bases: 13. The CDR3 DNA reads as TGTGCCAGCAGTACGTCAGGGGGCGATATTAGGGAGCAGTTCTTC. It translates to CASSTSGGDIREQFF.

This clonotype was observed a few times. The chain has TRBV3-1 and TRBJ1-1; D unclear. The V and J ends lost 0 bases and 4 bases respectively, with 15 bases between them. The CDR3 sequence is 16 residues long. CDR1 is LGHDT and CDR2 is YNNKEL in the germline V gene (reference sequence). CDR3 in amino acids: CASSQDRRVIITEAFF. The CDR3 region has the DNA TGTGCCAGCAGCCAAGACCGCCGGGTGATAATCACTGAAGCTTTCTTT.

This clonotype was seen ten or more times. The chain links TRBV6-1 to TRBJ2-3; the D gene is possibly TRBD2 (5 bases). Germline-derived CDR1 and CDR2 are MNHNS and SASEGT. Trimming cost V 6 bases and J 5 bases, with 12 bases left between them. This CDR3 is 13 amino acids long. The CDR3 DNA is TGTGCCAGCAGCGGAGGTGGTGGAGATACGCAGTATTTT. Protein sequence: CASSGGGGDTQYF.

The chain uses TRBV5-1 and TRBJ2-1, with 8 bases fitting TRBD2. The CDR3 runs 15 residues. V lost 4 bases, J lost 7 bases, and 10 bases stayed unmatched. Germline V lookup: CDR1 SGHRS, CDR2 YFSETQ. CDR3 sequence: CASSQRDSGGNEQFF. CDR3 coding DNA: TGCGCCAGCAGCCAACGGGACTCGGGAGGGAATGAGCAGTTCTTC.

This clonotype was observed at least ten times. The V and J genes are TRBV11-2 and TRBJ2-5; D is uncertain. The CDR3 length is 14 residues. V was clipped by 2 bases and J by 11 bases, with 18 bases between them. Looked up from germline, CDR1 is SGHAT and CDR2 is FQNNGV. The CDR3 nucleotides are TGTGCCAGCAGCTTACATCCGGCTCATCAGCAACAGTACTTC. It yields the protein CASSLHPAHQQQYF.

This chain uses TRBV5-6 with TRBJ2-2; a possible D gene is TRBD2 (5 bases). V was cut by 0 bases and J by 4 bases, with 13 bases left in between. Germline V gene lookup returns CDR1 SGHDT and CDR2 YYEEEE. This CDR3 is built from 16 residues. In DNA, the CDR3 is TGTGCCAGCAGCTTGGCCACGGCCGAGGGCACCGGGGAGCTGTTTTTT. As protein: CASSLATAEGTGELFF.

In this sample, this clonotype turned up many times. The V gene is TRBV3-1, the J gene TRBJ2-1, with TRBD1 identical over 8 bases. CDR1 and CDR2 from the germline V gene are LGHDT and YNNKEL (reference sequence). The trim removed 6 bases at V and 7 bases at J, leaving 8 bases unmatched. This CDR3 has 14 amino acids. CDR3 DNA: TGTGCCAGCAGAGACACAGGGGGTAGGAATGAGCAGTTCTTC. Protein product: CASRDTGGRNEQFF.

The table lists this clonotype with many counts. This chain connects TRBV6-5 to TRBJ2-5; TRBD2 aligns across 7 bases. The V gene's germline CDR1 is MNHEY and CDR2 SVGAGI. This CDR3 comprises 15 residues. Trimming at V came to 0 bases and at J to 4 bases, leaving 5 bases not matched to a gene. For the CDR3, the DNA is TGTGCCAGCAGTTACTCGGTGGGGAGGGGAGAGACCCAGTACTTC. Its translation: CASSYSVGRGETQYF.

This clonotype was seen a few times. The chain carries TRBV5-1 and TRBJ1-1; TRBD1 matches 10 bases. CDR1 SGHRS and CDR2 YFSETQ come from the germline V gene. V shed 0 bases and J 7 bases; nucleotides not matched to a gene: 3. This CDR3 contains 14 residues. CDR3 DNA: TGCGCCAGCAGCTTGGACGGACAGGGGGTTGAAGCTTTCTTT. Its translation is CASSLDGQGVEAFF. Full variable domain (remainder filled in from reference TRBV5-1 and TRBJ1-1): KAGVTQTPRYLIKTRGQQVTLSCSPISGHRSVSWYQQTPGQGLQFLFEYFSETQRNKGNFPGRFSGRQFSNSRSEMNVSTLELGDSALYLCASSLDGQGVEAFFGQGTRLTVV.

V and J are TRBV28 and TRBJ2-1, with TRBD1 identical over 7 bases. The V gene end was trimmed by 4 bases and the J gene end by 7 bases; junction bases not matched to a gene: 7. The CDR3 runs 14 residues. The germline gives CDR1 MDHEN, CDR2 SYDVKM. Written as DNA, the CDR3 is TGTGCCAGCAGTTCCTCGCAACAGGGGAATGAGCAGTTCTTC. It codes for CASSSSQQGNEQFF. Full variable domain (outside the CDR3, taken from reference TRBV28 and TRBJ2-1): DVKVTQSSRYLVKRTGEKVFLECVQDMDHENMFWYRQDPGLGLRLIYFSYDVKMKEKGDIPEGYSVSREKKERFSLILESASTNQTSMYLCASSSSQQGNEQFFGPGTRLTVL.

The sample holds many counts of this clonotype. The V and J genes are TRBV6-5 and TRBJ2-5; 8 bases are shared with TRBD2. The CDR3 is 16 amino acids. V lost 2 bases, J lost 5 bases, and 10 bases stayed unmatched. The germline V gene has CDR1 MNHEY and CDR2 SVGAGI. CDR3 in amino acids: CASSYRRGGPGETQYF. In DNA, the CDR3 is TGTGCCAGCAGTTACCGCCGGGGGGGGCCCGGGGAGACCCAGTACTTC.

In this sample, this clonotype turned up a few times. This chain connects TRBV6-5 to TRBJ1-3; D not certain. V lost 2 bases and J lost 1, with 6 bases in between. The germline CDR1 and CDR2 sequences are MNHEY and SVGAGI. This CDR3 contains 14 residues. This CDR3 reads CASSYGGSGNTIYF. CDR3 in DNA: TGTGCCAGCAGTTACGGAGGTTCTGGAAACACCATATATTTT.

This clonotype turned up a few times. The chain is built from TRBV18 and TRBJ1-2; D is ambiguous. Trimming shortened V by 1 base and J by 5 bases, and 20 bases separated the two germline ends. The CDR3 runs to 17 residues. Germline CDR1 is KGHSH and CDR2 is LQKENI. CDR3 protein: CASSPLPIQRTGYGYTF. The CDR3, as DNA: TGTGCCAGCTCACCACTCCCAATCCAGAGGACCGGTTATGGCTACACCTTC.

The chain recombines TRBV19 with TRBJ1-5, with 9 bases matching TRBD1. With 6 bases clipped from V and 0 bases from J, the junction kept 12 bases outside the gene matches. Germline V gives CDR1 LNHDA, CDR2 SQIVND (reference sequence). The CDR3 loop spans 18 amino acids. The DNA of the CDR3 is TGTGCCAGTAGCCTAGGGACAGGGATTTTATATAGCAATCAGCCCCAGCATTTT. Protein product: CASSLGTGILYSNQPQHF.

This chain connects TRBV5-1 to TRBJ1-2, with no clear D. CDR1 and CDR2 (germline): SGHRS, YFSETQ. CDR3 length: 14 amino acids. Trimming took off 2 bases at V and 1 base at J, with 9 bases between the two ends. CDR3 sequence (DNA): TGCGCCAGCAGCTTTGGGAACAATAACTATGGCTACACCTTC. It codes for CASSFGNNNYGYTF.

The rearrangement links TRBV6-1 to TRBJ1-2; a weak D match, TRBD1 (5 bases). This CDR3 comprises 17 residues. From germline, CDR1 is MNHNS and CDR2 SASEGT. Trimming removed 8 bases from V and 1 base from J, with 23 bases in between. The CDR3 loop reads CASGHFNRDVRNYGYTF. CDR3 bases: TGTGCCAGCGGCCACTTCAACCGGGACGTACGTAACTATGGCTACACCTTC.

A note on this clonotype: A read error is possible here, since a much larger clone lies one base away. The chain joins TRBV7-9 to TRBJ2-3; the D gene is possibly TRBD1 (5 bases). Looked up from germline, CDR1 is SEHNR and CDR2 is FQNEAQ (reference sequence). The CDR3 has 13 residues. Trimming stripped 1 base from V and 7 bases from J, with 9 bases between. CDR3 residues: CASSLVSGHTQYF. For the CDR3, the DNA is TGTGCCAGCAGCTTAGTCTCAGGGCATACGCAGTATTTT.

This clonotype was counted many times. J is TRBJ2-5 and V is TRBV18; the match to TRBD1 covers 11 bases. This CDR3 has 15 residues. The V gene end was trimmed by 6 bases and the J gene end by 6 bases; junction bases not matched to a gene: 9. Germline CDR1 KGHSH, CDR2 LQKENI. Written as DNA, the CDR3 is TGTGCCAGCTCCCGCGGACAGGGGGCTATGAAGACCCAGTACTTC. The encoded protein is CASSRGQGAMKTQYF.

This clonotype was counted only a few times. CDR3 sequence: CASSDGSGGSETQYF. DNA of the CDR3: TGTGCCAGCAGTGATGGTAGCGGGGGATCTGAGACCCAGTACTTC. The chain is built from TRBV6-1 and TRBJ2-5; TRBD2 matches 9 bases. The CDR3 contains 15 residues. Germline loops: CDR1 MNHNS, CDR2 SASEGT. V was pared by 3 bases and J by 5 bases, with 7 bases of the junction left unmatched.

This clonotype came up many times. This chain links TRBV20-1 with TRBJ1-1; no firm D call. In germline, CDR1 is DFQATT, CDR2 SNEGSKA (reference sequence). The CDR3 has 14 amino acids. Trimming removed 0 bases at V and 4 bases at J, with 12 bases between. The CDR3, as DNA: TGCAGTGCTAGAGATTACTTTCGGGTCACTGAAGCTTTCTTT. This sequence encodes CSARDYFRVTEAFF.

Ten or more counts support this clonotype. The rearrangement uses TRBV5-1 and TRBJ2-2; TRBD2 might be the D (5 bases). Germline values: CDR1 SGHRS, CDR2 YFSETQ. With 0 bases removed from V and 3 bases from J, the gap between germline ends came to 9 bases. The length of the CDR3 is 15 residues. In DNA, the CDR3 is TGCGCCAGCAGCTTGGCTAGCCGGGACACCGGGGAGCTGTTTTTT. As protein: CASSLASRDTGELFF.

In its sample, this clonotype was seen many times. The gene calls are TRBV5-1 and TRBJ2-7, with 11 positions matching TRBD2. Per the germline V gene, CDR1 is SGHRS and CDR2 is YFSETQ. The CDR3 is 15 residues long. The J segment lost 2 bases and the V segment lost 6 bases, leaving 7 bases of the junction unmatched. CDR3 loop: CASTVTSGIPYEQYF. Written as DNA, the CDR3 is TGCGCCAGCACCGTGACTAGCGGGATCCCCTACGAGCAGTACTTC.

This clonotype was observed a handful of times. V is TRBV5-6 and J is TRBJ2-3; 7 bases are a match to TRBD2. The CDR3 spans 17 residues. Trimming took 3 bases from V and 0 from J; bases not matched to a gene: 10. The germline CDR1 and CDR2 sequences are SGHDT and YYEEEE. CDR3 nucleotide sequence: TGTGCCAGCAGCTCCCCTCTGAGCGGGATTAGCACAGATACGCAGTATTTT. Protein: CASSSPLSGISTDTQYF.

The V gene is TRBV12-3 or TRBV12-4, the J gene TRBJ2-7; maybe TRBD1 (5 bases). V lost 4 bases to trimming and J lost 2 bases, with 6 bases between them. This CDR3 comprises 12 residues. The CDR3 loop is CASSSTAYEQYF. The CDR3 DNA reads TGTGCCAGCAGTTCGACAGCCTACGAGCAGTACTTC.

This clonotype was observed many times. The chain combines TRBV7-6 with TRBJ2-3, with a weak D call TRBD2 (5 bases). V shed 5 bases and J shed 0 bases, with 12 bases lying between them. Germline V gene data show CDR1 as SGHVS and CDR2 as FNYEAQ. The CDR3 is 15 amino acids. The CDR3 DNA sequence: TGTGCCAGCAGCCCCATGGTAGCGAGCACAGATACGCAGTATTTT. It yields the protein CASSPMVASTDTQYF.

This clonotype showed up just a few times. The gene calls are TRBV13 and TRBJ1-1; no reliable D call. V lost 5 bases, J lost 1 base, and 11 bases lay in between. Germline CDR1 and CDR2: PRHDT and FYEKMQ (reference sequence). The CDR3 totals 14 residues. CDR3 DNA: TGTGCCAGCAGCCGGAGAGAGCCGAACACTGAAGCTTTCTTT. Amino acids: CASSRREPNTEAFF. The whole variable domain, filled in from reference TRBV13 and TRBJ1-1, reads AAGVIQSPRHLIKEKRETATLKCYPIPRHDTVYWYQQGPGQDPQFLISFYEKMQSDKGSIPDRFSAQQFSDYHSELNMSSLELGDSALYFCASSRREPNTEAFFGQGTRLTVV.

This chain uses TRBV9 with TRBJ2-5, with TRBD2 matching over 7 bases. Per germline, CDR1 SGDLS and CDR2 YYNGEE. V lost 0 bases, J lost 5 bases, and 7 bases stayed unmatched. The CDR3 contains 15 residues. The CDR3 DNA follows: TGTGCCAGCAGCGTAGCTGGCGGGAGCGTGGAGACCCAGTACTTC. Protein: CASSVAGGSVETQYF.